This is a list of T cell receptor beta chains from one sample in a study of blood T cell repertoires in COVID-19. Assay used: immunoSEQ multiplex PCR; TCRdb lists only in-frame clones, some missing. This sample yields under 80,000 clones, of which about 88% are seen a single time; almost 4% belongs to the top ten. The sample comprised peripheral blood. These receptors all come from a man aged 65 to 79 with active COVID-19. Both conserved end residues are part of each CDR3. A D gene is named only where the DNA matches it firmly. Size tells how often a clone was seen (once, few, many) or the class of an expanded clone, and some rows leave it out.

TRBV27	.	.	TRBJ2-7	TGTGCCAGCAGTTTCGGGGGCGAGCAGTACTTC	CASSFGGEQYF
TRBV10-3	.	TRBD1	TRBJ1-3	TGTGCCATCAGTGAGTCGCCACGCCACAGGGGGGGGAACACCATATATTTT	CAISESPRHRGGNTIYF
TRBV4-1	.	.	TRBJ2-1	TGCGCCAGCAGCCCACCCCGAGGGGGTGAGCAGTTCTTC	CASSPPRGGEQFF
TRBV7-3	once	.	TRBJ1-2	TGTGCCAGCAGCCCACAGGGAGACTATGGCTACACCTTC	CASSPQGDYGYTF
TRBV28	.	TRBD1	TRBJ2-4	TGTGCCAGCAGTCCCCGACAGGGGGGGGCCAAAAACATTCAGTACTTC	CASSPRQGGAKNIQYF
TRBV5-1	.	.	TRBJ1-6	TGCGCCAGCAGCGTCGATCGGCAGACCCTTACCGGGCCCCTCCACTTT	CASSVDRQTLTGPLHF
TRBV5-1	.	TRBD2	TRBJ2-3	TGCGCCAGCAGCCCGGGACTAGCGGGAGGGCTCACAGATACGCAGTATTTT	CASSPGLAGGLTDTQYF
TRBV30	.	.	TRBJ2-5	TGTGCCTGGAGTGTACTGGTTGCGGTGGGGACCCAGTACTTC	CAWSVLVAVGTQYF
TRBV6-5	.	.	TRBJ1-3	TGTGCCAGCAGACCCGGGAGCGGAAACACCATATATTTT	CASRPGSGNTIYF
TRBV19	once	.	TRBJ1-6	TGTGCCAGTAGTATAGCGGGGGACTATAATTCACCCCTCCACTTT	CASSIAGDYNSPLHF
TRBV11-2	once	.	TRBJ2-4	TGTGCCAGCAGCCGCCGCGGGGCCGGGAAAAACATTCAGTACTTC	CASSRRGAGKNIQYF
TRBV7-2	.	.	TRBJ2-1	TGTGCCAGCAGCTTAGCCCCGCTAGCAGGCGAGCAGTTCTTC	CASSLAPLAGEQFF
TRBV28	.	.	TRBJ2-7	TGTGCCAGCACTCGCGATAGCTACGAGCAGTACTTC	CASTRDSYEQYF
TRBV7-8	.	.	TRBJ2-3	TGTGCCAGCAGCCCCAGGGCGCCCAGCACAGATACGCAGTATTTT	CASSPRAPSTDTQYF
TRBV4-3	.	TRBD1	TRBJ1-4	TGCGCCAGCAGCCATCTCGGACAGGGACTCAATGAAAAACTGTTTTTT	CASSHLGQGLNEKLFF